Below, 20 T cell receptor beta chains from the same sample are listed, as sequenced in a study of beta chain features in type 1 diabetes. Study-level results: Among all four CD4+ subsets, Type 1 diabetes patients had TCRB CDR3s that were moderately but significantly shorter.

Investigators reverse transcribed all isolated RNA, so they sequenced expressed TCRB transcripts. Only in-frame clones appear in the TCRdb table, and some are missing; sequencing was by immunoSEQ multiplex PCR. The table records hundreds of thousands of clones, over 12% of them present only once. No antigen has been identified for these receptors. The source material was naive CD4+ T cells from blood. The receptors were gathered from a man aged 18 to 30 with type 1 diabetes.

J is TRBJ2-1 and V is TRBV28, with 8 bases lining up with TRBD2. This CDR3 has 15 amino acids. The germline CDR1 and CDR2 sequences are MDHEN and SYDVKM. The trim removed 3 bases at V and 2 bases at J, leaving 3 bases unmatched. CDR3 DNA sequence: TGTGCCAGCAGTTTTAGCGGGGAGGCCTACAATGAGCAGTTCTTC. Encoded protein: CASSFSGEAYNEQFF.

This clone turned up a few times. The sample holds other DNA sequences that translate to the same CDR3. The chain employs TRBV20-1 and TRBJ2-7, with TRBD2 as a possible D gene (6 bases). This CDR3 is 11 amino acids long. CDR1 DFQATT and CDR2 SNEGSKA come from the germline V gene (reference sequence). V lost 3 bases, J lost 3 bases, and 6 bases lay in between. CDR3 residues: CSARTSYEQYF. The CDR3 DNA reads TGCAGTGCTAGGACTAGCTACGAGCAGTACTTC.

This rearrangement joins TRBV2 to TRBJ1-1, with 7 bases aligning to TRBD1. Trimming took 4 bases from V and 4 from J; bases not matched to a gene: 9. From germline, CDR1 is SNHLY and CDR2 FYNNEI. The CDR3 runs 15 residues. CDR3 amino acids: CASSVTGVPPTEAFF. CDR3 nucleotides: TGTGCCAGCAGTGTCACAGGGGTACCGCCCACTGAAGCTTTCTTT.

This clone occurred a few times. V gene TRBV5-4 combines with J gene TRBJ2-4; the match to TRBD2 covers 7 bases. With 5 bases clipped from V and 15 bases from J, the junction kept 20 bases outside the gene matches. The CDR3 totals 15 residues. The germline CDR1 and CDR2 sequences are SGHNT and YYREEE (reference sequence). CDR3 nucleotide sequence: TGTGCCAGCAGTCGACACGGCGGGGCGGGAGAAAATAGGTACTTC. It yields the protein CASSRHGGAGENRYF.

This clone was seen more than once but under ten times. The rearrangement joins TRBV27 to TRBJ2-1, with D possibly being TRBD1 (6 bases). This CDR3 has 12 amino acids. Per the germline V gene, CDR1 is MNHEY and CDR2 is SMNVEV (reference sequence). Trimming stripped 5 bases from V and 8 bases from J, with 10 bases between. Written as DNA, the CDR3 is TGTGCCAGCAGTCCAACAGGGCATGAGCAGTTCTTC. Protein: CASSPTGHEQFF.

This clone was counted a few times. The gene calls are TRBV28 and TRBJ2-2; D is perhaps TRBD2 (6 bases). V was shortened by 5 bases and J by 5 bases, with 12 bases between the two germline ends. Looked up from germline, CDR1 is MDHEN and CDR2 is SYDVKM. The CDR3 loop spans 14 amino acids. CDR3 protein: CASSPPGDTGELFF. The CDR3 bases are TGTGCCAGCAGTCCCCCGGGGGATACCGGGGAGCTGTTTTTT.

The CDR3, as DNA: TGTGCCAGCAGTTTCCCCCCGGGACTAGCCCTCTACGAGCAGTACTTC. It encodes CASSFPPGLALYEQYF. The J gene is TRBJ2-7, the V gene TRBV28, with TRBD2 matching over 9 bases. The CDR3 totals 16 residues. The V gene's germline CDR1 is MDHEN and CDR2 SYDVKM. Losses at the gene ends were 3 bases for V and 3 bases for J; bases not matched to a gene: 9.

The chain employs TRBV6-1 and TRBJ2-3; TRBD2 matches at 9 bases. This CDR3 contains 15 residues. With 6 bases clipped from V and 2 bases from J, the junction kept 6 bases outside the gene matches. Germline V lookup: CDR1 MNHNS, CDR2 SASEGT. The CDR3 is CASRTGTSITDTQYF. The CDR3 DNA sequence: TGTGCCAGCAGAACCGGGACTAGCATCACAGATACGCAGTATTTT.

This clone was counted only a few times. The V gene is TRBV25-1, the J gene TRBJ2-7, with TRBD1 matching 7 bases. Germline V gene lookup returns CDR1 MGHDK and CDR2 SYGVNS. This CDR3 contains 15 residues. The junction had 4 bases not matched to a gene; V was cut back by 1 base and J by 1 base. The CDR3 bases are TGTGCCAGCAGTGAATTAGGGGGCAGTTCCTACGAGCAGTACTTC. This codes for CASSELGGSSYEQYF.

This chain links TRBV7-2 with TRBJ2-5, with TRBD1 identical over 7 bases. V lost 6 bases and J lost 2; bases outside the gene matches: 3. This CDR3 contains 13 residues. Germline V lookup: CDR1 SGHTA, CDR2 FQGNSA. Here the CDR3 reads CASRPTGQETQYF. The CDR3 nucleotides read TGTGCCAGCAGACCGACAGGGCAAGAGACCCAGTACTTC.

The V and J genes are TRBV25-1 and TRBJ1-2; D not certain. Germline V gene data show CDR1 as MGHDK and CDR2 as SYGVNS. Between the trimmed V and J ends, which lost 6 bases and 2 bases, there was a span of 10 bases. The CDR3 extends over 13 amino acids. The CDR3: CASSEGGNYGYTF. The DNA of the CDR3 is TGTGCCAGCAGCGAAGGCGGGAACTATGGCTACACCTTC.

This clone was observed a few times. V is TRBV5-1 and J is TRBJ2-2; 9 bases are a match to TRBD2. Germline values: CDR1 SGHRS, CDR2 YFSETQ. V lost 3 bases, J lost 4 bases, and 7 bases stayed unmatched. There are 16 residues in the CDR3. CDR3 residues: CASSSQAGGPTGELFF. The CDR3 DNA reads as TGCGCCAGCAGCTCACAAGCGGGAGGTCCCACCGGGGAGCTGTTTTTT.

This clone was found a few times. The chain recombines TRBV30 with TRBJ1-6; 9 positions match TRBD1. Looked up from germline, CDR1 is GTSNPN and CDR2 is SVGIG (reference sequence). This CDR3 has 13 residues. The ends lost 1 base at V and 10 bases at J; junction bases unmatched: 2. In DNA, the CDR3 is TGTGCCTGGAGTGGGACAGGGGAGTCACCCCTCCACTTT. This encodes CAWSGTGESPLHF.

This clone was counted only a few times. The chain uses TRBV28 and TRBJ2-7, with 7 bases aligning to TRBD1. J was trimmed by 1 base and V by 3 bases; bases with no gene match: 0. This CDR3 has 13 residues. The V gene's germline CDR1 is MDHEN and CDR2 SYDVKM. The CDR3 bases are TGTGCCAGCAGTTTGGGACAGTCCTACGAGCAGTACTTC. Residues: CASSLGQSYEQYF.

This clone came up a few times. The rearrangement uses TRBV11-1 and TRBJ2-7; 7 bases are shared with TRBD2. The CDR3 has 14 amino acids. Germline V CDR1 and CDR2: SGHAT, FQDESV (reference sequence). With V trimmed by 1 base and J by 5 bases, 5 bases remained unmatched. The CDR3 coding sequence is TGTGCCAGCAGCTTAGGCGGGAGTGCCAACGAGCAGTACTTC. Protein sequence: CASSLGGSANEQYF.

This clone has a handful of counts. The chain combines TRBV2 with TRBJ2-3, with 7 bases fitting TRBD1. This CDR3 has 14 residues. The germline CDR1 and CDR2 sequences are SNHLY and FYNNEI. Unmatched junction bases numbered 4, after V lost 3 bases and J lost 4 bases. CDR3 sequence reads: CASSDVTGADTQYF. CDR3 DNA: TGTGCCAGCAGTGACGTTACAGGGGCAGATACGCAGTATTTT.

In its sample, this clone was seen a few times. The chain links TRBV5-6 to TRBJ2-1; TRBD2 matches at 12 bases. CDR3 length equals 15 residues. Looked up from germline, CDR1 is SGHDT and CDR2 is YYEEEE. J lost 2 bases, V lost 3 bases, and 0 bases had no gene match. The CDR3 reads CASSWTSGTYNEQFF. For the CDR3, the DNA is TGTGCCAGCAGCTGGACTAGCGGGACCTACAATGAGCAGTTCTTC.

The V and J genes are TRBV18 and TRBJ1-4; no definite D call. The CDR3 consists of 15 residues. Between the trimmed V and J ends, which lost 0 bases and 0 bases, there was a span of 5 bases. Germline V CDR1 and CDR2: KGHSH, LQKENI. The CDR3 bases are TGTGCCAGCTCACCACCCGGGGCAACTAATGAAAAACTGTTTTTT. Translation: CASSPPGATNEKLFF.

This clone has only a few counts. Other DNA sequences in this sample translate to the same CDR3. The chain employs TRBV5-1 and TRBJ2-3; possibly TRBD1 for D (5 bases). Germline V gene sequence: CDR1 SGHRS, CDR2 YFSETQ. Deletions cut 4 bases from V and 2 bases from J, with 11 bases between. CDR3 length: 14 amino acids. This CDR3 is CASSQGSDTDTQYF. Written as DNA, the CDR3 is TGCGCCAGCAGCCAGGGATCGGACACAGATACGCAGTATTTT.

The V gene is TRBV6-6, the J gene TRBJ1-2; D is unresolved. V lost 4 bases and J 3 bases, leaving 18 bases between the germline ends. This CDR3 has 16 amino acids. CDR1 is MNHNY, CDR2 SVGAGI, per germline (reference sequence). The CDR3 DNA reads as TGTGCCAGCAGTTCTGGGTACACAATGCGGGACTATGGCTACACCTTC. Encoded protein: CASSSGYTMRDYGYTF.